This TCR beta chain was documented in a study of human T cells and chemical hapten exposure. Study at large: A 2 cm by 2 cm inner upper arm patch received 2% DPC for sensitization.

Findings and caveats of the study: Patch test scores rose with PT1 expanded TCR counts, a positive correlation. In comparison with controls, expanded TCRs gave rise to a significantly larger number of large CDR3 similarity clusters.

Time point: patch test 1, 2 weeks after DPC sensitization. Sample treatment: therapeutic diphenylcyclopropenone sensitization with weekly scalp DPC. This clonotype was counted many times. Its antigen is still unknown. TCRdb recomputed calls from the RACE reads with MiXCR, one row per CDR3 protein. The repertoire includes approximately 79,000 distinct CDR3 sequences, under 13% of them detected once, and about 1.4% sits in the top ten. CDR1 is LGHDT and CDR2 is YNNKEL in the germline V gene (reference sequence). Trimming took 2 bases from V and 0 from J, leaving 6 bases between them. The CDR3 length is 14 residues.

The chain couples TRBV3-1 to TRBJ2-3; D gene ambiguous. The source material was whole blood, sampled in connection with sensitization to the hapten diphenylcyclopropenone (DPC). The sequence was collected from a woman aged 45 to 65 with alopecia areata. Some clones in this sample may be carry-over from other donors' samples. CDR3: CASSQQSSTDTQYF. The CDR3, as DNA: TGTGCCAGCAGCCAACAGTCTAGCACAGATACGCAGTATTTT.